Below are 9 T cell receptor beta chains sequenced from a single sample in a study of blood T cell repertoires in COVID-19 (dated by TCRdb to the early 2020s). Receptor amplification or capture employed the immunoSEQ multiplex PCR assay. TCRdb took over this immuneACCESS table, retaining in-frame rearrangements with V and J assigned. Such tables are incomplete; in checked studies, under half of the missing clones stem from an unresolved V gene, and the remainder is unexplained. This sample holds approximately 200,000 clones; approximately 83% were observed only once. The leading ten clones occupy 9.5% to 12% of the sample. The material sequenced was peripheral blood. These receptors all stem from a human donor with active or convalescent COVID-19. The donor label of this sample is uncertain.

This rearrangement joins TRBV11-2 to TRBJ2-3, with no clear D. The CDR3 runs 16 residues. The V gene's germline CDR1 is SGHAT and CDR2 FQNNGV. Trimming removed 2 bases at V and 4 bases at J, with 16 bases between. CDR3 coding DNA: TGTGCCAGCAGCTTACCCTCCAAAGACGGGTCAGATACGCAGTATTTT. This sequence encodes CASSLPSKDGSDTQYF. The variable domain in full, with the rest retrieved from reference TRBV11-2 and TRBJ2-3, is EAGVAQSPRYKIIEKRQSVAFWCNPISGHATLYWYQQILGQGPKLLIQFQNNGVVDDSQLPKDRFSAERLKGVDSTLKIQPAKLEDSAVYLCASSLPSKDGSDTQYFGPGTRLTVL.

The chain couples TRBV11-2 to TRBJ1-2; 7 bases align to TRBD1. Germline V gene data show CDR1 as SGHAT and CDR2 as FQNNGV. The CDR3 loop spans 16 amino acids. V lost 5 bases to trimming and J lost 4 bases; unmatched junction nucleotides: 13. CDR3 coding DNA: TGTGCCAGCAGCCCGCAGACAGGGTTTAGTTCCTATGGCTACACCTTC. This translates into CASSPQTGFSSYGYTF.

V and J are TRBV2 and TRBJ2-7; the match to TRBD2 covers 11 bases. Trimming took 5 bases from V and 2 from J; bases not matched to a gene: 5. CDR1 and CDR2 from the germline V gene are SNHLY and FYNNEI. This CDR3 comprises 15 residues. Written as DNA, the CDR3 is TGTGCCAGCAGTTCGACTAGCGGGACAACCTACGAGCAGTACTTC. Translating gives CASSSTSGTTYEQYF.

The chain carries TRBV11-1 and TRBJ1-1; TRBD1 aligns across 9 bases. J was trimmed by 4 bases and V by 3 bases; bases with no gene match: 0. This CDR3 is 13 amino acids long. Germline V gene lookup returns CDR1 SGHAT and CDR2 FQDESV (reference sequence). CDR3: CASSLTGGTEAFF. The CDR3 bases are TGTGCCAGCAGCTTGACAGGGGGCACTGAAGCTTTCTTT.

The chain combines TRBV11-2 with TRBJ2-1; the match to TRBD1 covers 7 bases. This CDR3 contains 15 residues. J gave up 5 bases and V 5 bases, and 9 bases lay outside the gene matches. Germline V gene sequence: CDR1 SGHAT, CDR2 FQNNGV. This chain's CDR3 is CASSNRDRLNNEQFF. For the CDR3, the DNA is TGTGCCAGCAGCAACCGGGACAGACTAAACAATGAGCAGTTCTTC.

The V gene is TRBV6-2 or TRBV6-3, the J gene TRBJ1-2, with 9 bases that match TRBD1. This CDR3 has 17 residues. CDR1 MNHEY and CDR2 SVGEGT come from the germline V gene. V lost 6 bases and J lost 6; bases outside the gene matches: 17. As DNA, the CDR3 is TGTGCCAGCAGCCCAATACCCACAGGGGGCGTGATGGATGGCTACACCTTC. Translating gives CASSPIPTGGVMDGYTF.

The chain links TRBV5-8 to TRBJ2-1; 7 nucleotides agree with TRBD2. Trimming at V came to 1 base and at J to 2 bases, leaving 6 bases not matched to a gene. The CDR3 sequence is 16 residues long. From germline, CDR1 is SGHTS and CDR2 YDEGEE. This chain's CDR3 is CASSLMRDYPYNEQFF. CDR3 nucleotides: TGTGCCAGCAGCTTGATGCGGGACTACCCCTACAATGAGCAGTTCTTC.

J is TRBJ1-1 and V is TRBV18; D remains ambiguous. CDR1 and CDR2 (germline): KGHSH, LQKENI. The CDR3 sequence is 14 residues long. Deletions cut 4 bases from V and 6 bases from J, with 15 bases between. DNA for the CDR3: TGTGCCAGCTCACGTCCGGCTGGGGAGGCTGAAGCTTTCTTT. Translation: CASSRPAGEAEAFF. Drawing the rest from reference TRBV18 and TRBJ1-1, the complete variable domain is NAGVMQNPRHLVRRRGQEARLRCSPMKGHSHVYWYRQLPEEGLKFMVYLQKENIIDESGMPKERFSAEFPKEGPSILRIQQVVRGDSAAYFCASSRPAGEAEAFFGQGTRLTVV.

The V and J genes are TRBV25-1 and TRBJ2-5, with TRBD1 as a possible D gene (6 bases). The CDR3 runs 15 residues. Germline-derived CDR1 and CDR2 are MGHDK and SYGVNS. Trimming shortened V by 4 bases and J by 4 bases, and 16 bases separated the two germline ends. CDR3 DNA: TGTGCCAGCAGTGCCTCCCAGGGGTGGAGAGAGACCCAGTACTTC. It yields the protein CASSASQGWRETQYF.